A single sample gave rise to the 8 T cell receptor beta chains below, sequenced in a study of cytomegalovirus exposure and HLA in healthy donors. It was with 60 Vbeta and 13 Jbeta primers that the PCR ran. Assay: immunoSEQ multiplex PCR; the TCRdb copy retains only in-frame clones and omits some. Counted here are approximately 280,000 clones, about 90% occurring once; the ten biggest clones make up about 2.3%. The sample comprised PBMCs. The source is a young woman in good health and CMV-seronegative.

The DNA for the CDR3 is TGTGCCAGCAGTGAAGGAACATTCTACGAGCAGTACTTC. Amino acid sequence: CASSEGTFYEQYF. The rearrangement links TRBV6-1 to TRBJ2-7; D is undetermined. The CDR3 has 13 residues. Deletions cut 1 base from V and 3 bases from J, with 7 bases between. CDR1 is MNHNS, CDR2 SASEGT, per germline.

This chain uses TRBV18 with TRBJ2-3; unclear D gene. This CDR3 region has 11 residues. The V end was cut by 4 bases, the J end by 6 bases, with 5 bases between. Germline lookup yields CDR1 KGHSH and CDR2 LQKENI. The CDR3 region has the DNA TGTGCCAGCTCACTGGGCGATACGCAGTATTTT. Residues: CASSLGDTQYF.

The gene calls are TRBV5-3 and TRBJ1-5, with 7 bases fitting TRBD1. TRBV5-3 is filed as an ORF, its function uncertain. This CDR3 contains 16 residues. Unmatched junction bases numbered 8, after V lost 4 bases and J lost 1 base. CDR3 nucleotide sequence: TGTGCCAGAAGCCTATGGACAGGTAGAAGCAATCAGCCCCAGCATTTT. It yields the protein CARSLWTGRSNQPQHF.

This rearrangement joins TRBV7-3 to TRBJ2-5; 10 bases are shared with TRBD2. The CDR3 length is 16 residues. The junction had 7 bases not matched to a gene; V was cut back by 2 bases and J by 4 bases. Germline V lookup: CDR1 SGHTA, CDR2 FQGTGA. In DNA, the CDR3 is TGTGCCAGCAGCTTAGATCAGCGGGGGGGCGCAGAGACCCAGTACTTC. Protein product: CASSLDQRGGAETQYF. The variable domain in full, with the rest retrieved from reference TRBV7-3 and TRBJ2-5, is GAGVSQTPSNKVTEKGKYVELRCDPISGHTALYWYRQSLGQGPEFLIYFQGTGAADDSGLPNDRFFAVRPEGSVSTLKIQRTERGDSAVYLCASSLDQRGGAETQYFGPGTRLLVL.

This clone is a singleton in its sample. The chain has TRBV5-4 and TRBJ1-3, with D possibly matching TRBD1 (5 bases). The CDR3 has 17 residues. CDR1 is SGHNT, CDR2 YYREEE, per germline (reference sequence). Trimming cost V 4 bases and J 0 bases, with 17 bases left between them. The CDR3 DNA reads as TGTGCCAGCAGCCTTAATCCAGGGTTGAGCTCTGGAAACACCATATATTTT. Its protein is CASSLNPGLSSGNTIYF.

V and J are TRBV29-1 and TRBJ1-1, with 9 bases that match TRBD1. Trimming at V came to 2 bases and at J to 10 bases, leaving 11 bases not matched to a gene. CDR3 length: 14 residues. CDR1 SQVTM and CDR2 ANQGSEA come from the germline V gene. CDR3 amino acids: CSVEFRDRVGVAFF. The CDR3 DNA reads TGCAGCGTTGAATTTCGGGACAGGGTGGGAGTAGCTTTCTTT.

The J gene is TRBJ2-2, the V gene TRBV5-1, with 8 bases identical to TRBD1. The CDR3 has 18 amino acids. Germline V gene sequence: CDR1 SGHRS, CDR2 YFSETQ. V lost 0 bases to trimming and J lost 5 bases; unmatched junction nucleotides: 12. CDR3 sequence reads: CASSLAFGRGPGTGELFF. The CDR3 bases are TGCGCCAGCAGCTTGGCATTCGGCAGGGGGCCCGGTACCGGGGAGCTGTTTTTT.

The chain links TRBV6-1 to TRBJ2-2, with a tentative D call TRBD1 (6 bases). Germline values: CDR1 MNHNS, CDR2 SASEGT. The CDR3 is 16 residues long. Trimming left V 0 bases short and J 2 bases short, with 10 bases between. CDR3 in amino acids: CASSEAHRVNTGELFF. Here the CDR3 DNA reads TGTGCCAGCAGTGAAGCCCACAGGGTTAACACCGGGGAGCTGTTTTTT.